The rows below give T cell receptor beta chains drawn from one sample of a study of blood T cell repertoires in COVID-19. TCRdb's table, derived via immunoSEQ multiplex PCR, lists solely in-frame clones and lacks some. The sample lists approximately 170,000 clones, about 83% seen once, with approximately 4% in the top ten. The source material was peripheral blood. Receptors originate from a man aged 18 to 29 with active or convalescent COVID-19. Both conserved end residues are trimmed from each CDR3. The listing skips clone size in some rows; elsewhere it reads once, few, many or a size class.

len,v_gene,abundance,CDR3aa
13,TRBV19,-,ASSLRDRGNYGYT
12,TRBV5-1,-,ASSVSAVYNEQF
12,TRBV7-2,once,ASSPDRFSYEQY
11,TRBV12-5,-,ASGPEMRTEAF
13,TRBV19,many,ASSIAGGALNEQF
13,TRBV28,-,ASSSGQASTETQY
10,TRBV18,-,ASSPAQAEAF
13,TRBV6-5,once,ASRGTSGQSHEQY
10,TRBV9,-,ATKQYNEKLF
14,TRBV3-1/TRBV3-2,-,ASRQENGQWNSPLH
11,TRBV20-1,-,SASRQGAGEAF
11,TRBV7-2,-,ASRTAGSYEQY
13,TRBV5-1,-,ASSLEGHSNQPQH
13,TRBV28,-,ASSFPQVRMAEAF
11,TRBV10-3,-,AISVAGLAEAF
11,TRBV7-9,few,ASSWPGDSPLH
12,TRBV13,-,ASSGRTDDEKLF
12,TRBV5-6,once,ATGGRSRDTEAF
12,TRBV7-2,-,ASSLAGSKNTIY
13,TRBV28,-,ASSPIRQGAYGYT
13,TRBV18,-,ASSPGQGDSYEQY
10,TRBV5-4,-,ASSPGQVGYT
12,TRBV5-6,-,ASSLFAAGETQY
14,TRBV10-3,-,AIRGALAGGTDTQY
12,TRBV27,-,ASRPGQPSYEQY
13,TRBV29-1,-,SVALPDRHQETQY
12,TRBV28,few,ASSTHRGSTEAF
12,TRBV7-8,-,ASSLQGSEQPQH
12,TRBV30,few,ASGVEDMNTEAF
9,TRBV2,-,ASQGEGTQY
11,TRBV27,few,ASSQGQGHIQY
9,TRBV29-1,-,SVGEQVEAF
11,TRBV19,-,ASRQGALETQY
12,TRBV10-1,-,ASGQKTYNYGYT
12,TRBV19,-,AREQGDASRGYT
13,TRBV5-1,-,ASSPIAGGNYEQY
9,TRBV7-2,-,ASSLNGGYT
13,TRBV5-1,once,ASSLGPVPDNEQF
13,TRBV20-1,-,SASISGASYNEQF
11,TRBV7-8,-,ASSFRVRDGYT
12,TRBV7-8,once,ASSVTVTNEKLF
14,TRBV7-9,-,ASSSGLADFYNEQF